Each of the 17 T cell receptor beta chains below was sequenced from the same sample in a study of control samples from healthy donors and cancer patients. Only in-frame clones appear in the TCRdb table, and some are missing; sequencing was by immunoSEQ multiplex PCR. The sample includes some 410,000 clones, 90% of them seen just once. Source material: PBMCs. These receptors came from a man aged 35-49 years with head and neck cancer.

CDR3 nucleotides: TGTGCCAGCAGCTTGGACTTGACCCGTAACGCTTTCTTT. It translates to CASSLDLTRNAFF. This rearrangement joins TRBV5-4 to TRBJ1-1; no firm D call. The CDR3 is 13 amino acids. Germline V lookup: CDR1 SGHNT, CDR2 YYREEE (reference sequence). The germline V and J ends were trimmed by 0 bases and 11 bases, with 14 bases remaining between them.

The chain is built from TRBV18 and TRBJ1-6; D is perhaps TRBD1 (6 bases). V was cut by 6 bases and J by 10 bases, with 13 bases left in between. CDR1 and CDR2 (germline): KGHSH, LQKENI. CDR3 length equals 13 residues. The chain's CDR3 is CASSRQVPSPLHF. Written as DNA, the CDR3 is TGTGCCAGCTCGCGACAGGTCCCATCACCCCTCCACTTT.

Concerning this clone itself: In the same sample, other DNA sequences code for this CDR3. The V gene is TRBV20-1, the J gene TRBJ1-2; no clear D. The germline V gene has CDR1 DFQATT and CDR2 SNEGSKA (reference sequence). Trimming stripped 6 bases from V and 5 bases from J, with 10 bases between. The CDR3 contains 11 residues. As DNA, the CDR3 is TGCAGTGCCGAAGGGCGATATGGCTACACCTTC. This gives the protein CSAEGRYGYTF.

J is TRBJ2-3 and V is TRBV14; 10 bases match TRBD1. The V gene's germline CDR1 is SGHDN and CDR2 FVKESK. V dropped 0 bases and J dropped 3; count of bases not matched to a gene: 6. The CDR3 consists of 17 residues. CDR3 protein: CASSQDPGQGRTDTQYF. The CDR3 DNA reads TGTGCCAGCAGCCAAGATCCGGGACAGGGGCGAACAGATACGCAGTATTTT.

This chain links TRBV7-8 with TRBJ2-5; D is uncertain. Germline-derived CDR1 and CDR2 are SGHVS and FQNEAQ. The V and J ends lost 5 bases and 2 bases respectively, with 18 bases between them. The length of the CDR3 is 16 residues. The CDR3 DNA is TGTGCCAGCAGCGCTTCTCGTTCTGCACAGCAAGAGACCCAGTACTTC. Protein sequence: CASSASRSAQQETQYF. Full variable domain (outside the CDR3, taken from reference TRBV7-8 and TRBJ2-5): GAGVSQSPRYKVAKRGQDVALRCDPISGHVSLFWYQQALGQGPEFLTYFQNEAQLDKSGLPSDRFFAERPEGSVSTLKIQRTQQEDSAVYLCASSASRSAQQETQYFGPGTRLLVL.

This clone has only one observation. This chain joins TRBV19 and TRBJ1-1; 9 bases line up with TRBD1. The CDR3 runs 14 residues. Germline V lookup: CDR1 LNHDA, CDR2 SQIVND (reference sequence). V dropped 5 bases and J dropped 6; count of bases not matched to a gene: 7. The CDR3 nucleotides are TGTGCCAGTAGTTTACAGGGGGCCGCGGCTGAAGCTTTCTTT. This gives the protein CASSLQGAAAEAFF.

DNA of the CDR3: TGTGCCAGCAGCGGATTTAGCGTTACGGGGTGGGAGACCCAGTACTTC. Encoded protein: CASSGFSVTGWETQYF. The chain combines TRBV9 with TRBJ2-5, with D possibly matching TRBD2 (5 bases). Germline V gives CDR1 SGDLS, CDR2 YYNGEE. Trimming removed 3 bases from V and 5 bases from J, with 20 bases in between. The CDR3 runs to 16 residues.

The rearrangement joins TRBV6-5 to TRBJ1-5; D is perhaps TRBD1 (5 bases). Germline lookup yields CDR1 MNHEY and CDR2 SVGAGI. CDR3 length: 14 amino acids. Between the trimmed V and J ends, which lost 2 bases and 4 bases, there was a span of 9 bases. The CDR3 nucleotides are TGTGCCAGCAGTTACACGGGGGGGAATCAGCCCCAGCATTTT. This translates into CASSYTGGNQPQHF.

This chain joins TRBV6-5 and TRBJ2-1, with 7 bases fitting TRBD1. Per germline, CDR1 MNHEY and CDR2 SVGAGI. The junction had 8 bases not matched to a gene; V was cut back by 8 bases and J by 1 base. This CDR3 spans 15 amino acids. This CDR3 is CASYDRDSSYNEQFF. CDR3 nucleotide sequence: TGTGCCAGCTACGACCGGGACAGTTCCTACAATGAGCAGTTCTTC.

The chain joins TRBV27 to TRBJ2-7; 8 nucleotides line up with TRBD1. Germline CDR1 and CDR2: MNHEY and SMNVEV (reference sequence). After removal of 2 bases from V and 3 bases from J, the junction contained 6 bases not matched to a gene. The CDR3 consists of 15 residues. The CDR3 DNA reads as TGTGCCAGCAGTTTAGTTCAGGGGGCTCTCTACGAGCAGTACTTC. It encodes CASSLVQGALYEQYF.

The chain joins TRBV7-9 to TRBJ2-7; 8 positions match TRBD2. CDR1 is SEHNR and CDR2 is FQNEAQ in the germline V gene (reference sequence). The CDR3 is 16 residues long. The J segment lost 1 base and the V segment lost 4 bases, leaving 9 bases of the junction unmatched. This chain's CDR3 is CASSSLATSASYEQYF. The CDR3 DNA reads as TGTGCCAGCAGCTCATTGGCGACTAGCGCATCCTACGAGCAGTACTTC.

V gene TRBV18 combines with J gene TRBJ2-5; D not resolved. Trimming took off 3 bases at V and 7 bases at J, with 12 bases between the two ends. Germline V gene lookup returns CDR1 KGHSH and CDR2 LQKENI. The CDR3 spans 13 residues. The CDR3 sequence is CASSPDRDGTQYF. For the CDR3, the DNA is TGTGCCAGCTCACCGGACCGAGACGGGACCCAGTACTTC.

The chain recombines TRBV7-2 with TRBJ2-5, with D perhaps being TRBD1 or TRBD2 (5 bases each). This CDR3 has 14 residues. Germline V gives CDR1 SGHTA, CDR2 FQGNSA. The ends were cut back, 3 bases at V and 6 bases at J, with 14 bases in the middle. The CDR3 DNA reads TGTGCCAGCAGCTTTAGGGGCCGGGAACAGACCCAGTACTTC. This sequence encodes CASSFRGREQTQYF.

Concerning this clone: Within the sample, other DNA sequences also encode this same CDR3. The V gene is TRBV6-4, the J gene TRBJ2-1; D might be TRBD1 or TRBD2, each matching 5 bases. CDR3 length: 15 amino acids. Trimming took 4 bases from V and 0 from J, leaving 10 bases between them. CDR1 is MRHNA and CDR2 is SNTAGT in the germline V gene. CDR3 nucleotides: TGTGCCAGCAGTGCGGACACTAGCTCCTACAATGAGCAGTTCTTC. As protein: CASSADTSSYNEQFF.

The V gene is TRBV11-2, the J gene TRBJ2-1, with D possibly being TRBD1 or TRBD2 (5 bases each). V lost 5 bases to trimming and J lost 10 bases, with 15 bases between them. CDR3 length: 13 amino acids. Germline V lookup: CDR1 SGHAT, CDR2 FQNNGV. CDR3 coding DNA: TGTGCCAGCAGCCTCATGGGGGATAAGGAGCAGTTCTTC. The encoded protein is CASSLMGDKEQFF.

V usage is TRBV28 and J usage is TRBJ2-1, with D tentatively TRBD2 (6 bases). From germline, CDR1 is MDHEN and CDR2 SYDVKM. V dropped 5 bases and J dropped 8 bases, with 16 bases sitting between them. This CDR3 contains 14 residues. CDR3 DNA sequence: TGTGCCAGCAGTGTAAGGGGACTCCCCTATGAGCAGTTCTTC. Its translation is CASSVRGLPYEQFF. Full variable domain (missing parts from reference TRBV28 and TRBJ2-1): DVKVTQSSRYLVKRTGEKVFLECVQDMDHENMFWYRQDPGLGLRLIYFSYDVKMKEKGDIPEGYSVSREKKERFSLILESASTNQTSMYLCASSVRGLPYEQFFGPGTRLTVL.

This clone appeared many times. The chain has TRBV7-3 and TRBJ2-1; a weak D match, TRBD2 (6 bases). The CDR3 consists of 14 residues. Germline loops: CDR1 SGHTA, CDR2 FQGTGA. The germline V and J ends were trimmed by 5 bases and 7 bases, with 15 bases remaining between them. CDR3 bases: TGTGCCAGCAGCGCCTTCCGGGGGAGGAATGAGCAGTTCTTC. Amino acid sequence: CASSAFRGRNEQFF.